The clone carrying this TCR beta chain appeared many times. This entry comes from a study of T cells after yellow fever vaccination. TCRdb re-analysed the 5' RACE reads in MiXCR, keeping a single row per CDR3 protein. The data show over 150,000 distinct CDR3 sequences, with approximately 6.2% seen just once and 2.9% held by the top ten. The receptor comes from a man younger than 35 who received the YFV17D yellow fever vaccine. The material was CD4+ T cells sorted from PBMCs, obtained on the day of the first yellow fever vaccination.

CDR3 sequence (DNA): TGTGCCAGCAGCTTATCAGCGGCACAAGAGACCCAGTACTTC. This gives the protein CASSLSAAQETQYF. This chain links TRBV7-8 with TRBJ2-5, with D tentatively TRBD2 (5 bases). Germline V CDR1 and CDR2: SGHVS, FQNEAQ. Trimming left V 2 bases short and J 2 bases short, with 9 bases between. The CDR3 extends over 14 amino acids.